These 5 T cell receptor beta chains were all obtained from the same sample, sequenced in a study of T cell responses to AZD1222 COVID-19 vaccine. Using immunoSEQ multiplex PCR, the repertoire was profiled, and TCRdb retains in-frame clones only, with some absent. The sample includes 130,000 or so clones, about 86% seen only once; the top ten take less than 15%. The sequenced sample was peripheral blood, obtained on day 0 of AZD1222 vaccination. These receptors all stem from an adult in good health.

This sequence joins TRBV5-6 and TRBJ1-3; no definite D call. Trimming removed 1 base at V and 3 bases at J, with 14 bases between. Germline V lookup: CDR1 SGHDT, CDR2 YYEEEE. CDR3 length equals 16 residues. As DNA, the CDR3 is TGTGCCAGCAGCTTGAGTTTCAGCTTTCTTGGAAACACCATATATTTT. This sequence encodes CASSLSFSFLGNTIYF.

V is TRBV24-1 and J is TRBJ1-1; D remains ambiguous. The germline V and J ends were trimmed by 0 bases and 11 bases, with 9 bases remaining between them. From germline, CDR1 is KGHDR and CDR2 SFDVKD. The CDR3 consists of 12 residues. The CDR3 sequence is CATSDLEGKAFF. As DNA, the CDR3 is TGTGCCACCAGTGATTTGGAGGGTAAGGCTTTCTTT.

The chain combines TRBV3-1 (or the pseudogene TRBV3-2) with TRBJ1-2, with 7 bases fitting TRBD1. CDR3 length equals 14 residues. In germline, CDR1 is LGHDT, CDR2 YNNKEL (reference sequence). V shed 4 bases, J shed 6 bases, and the junction held 8 bases outside the gene matches. For the CDR3, the DNA is TGTGCCAGCAGCCCGGGTGAGGGGGCAAATGGCTACACCTTC. This encodes CASSPGEGANGYTF.

CDR3 residues: CAWSGGDQPQHF. CDR3 sequence (DNA): TGTGCCTGGAGCGGAGGGGATCAGCCCCAGCATTTT. The chain recombines TRBV30 with TRBJ1-5, with a possible D match to TRBD1 (5 bases). Germline V gene sequence: CDR1 GTSNPN, CDR2 SVGIG (reference sequence). This CDR3 spans 12 amino acids. Trimming cost V 3 bases and J 5 bases, with 8 bases left between them.

The chain combines TRBV2 with TRBJ1-5; 7 bases map to TRBD1. V lost 6 bases to trimming and J lost 0 bases; unmatched junction nucleotides: 2. CDR1 is SNHLY, CDR2 FYNNEI, per germline. CDR3 size: 14 residues. CDR3 amino acids: CASRGQFSNQPQHF. The CDR3 bases are TGTGCCAGCAGGGGACAGTTTAGCAATCAGCCCCAGCATTTT. The complete variable domain, with remaining parts taken from reference TRBV2 and TRBJ1-5, reads EPEVTQTPSHQVTQMGQEVILRCVPISNHLYFYWYRQILGQKVEFLVSFYNNEISEKSEIFDDQFSVERPDGSNFTLKIRSTKLEDSAMYFCASRGQFSNQPQHFGDGTRLSIL.